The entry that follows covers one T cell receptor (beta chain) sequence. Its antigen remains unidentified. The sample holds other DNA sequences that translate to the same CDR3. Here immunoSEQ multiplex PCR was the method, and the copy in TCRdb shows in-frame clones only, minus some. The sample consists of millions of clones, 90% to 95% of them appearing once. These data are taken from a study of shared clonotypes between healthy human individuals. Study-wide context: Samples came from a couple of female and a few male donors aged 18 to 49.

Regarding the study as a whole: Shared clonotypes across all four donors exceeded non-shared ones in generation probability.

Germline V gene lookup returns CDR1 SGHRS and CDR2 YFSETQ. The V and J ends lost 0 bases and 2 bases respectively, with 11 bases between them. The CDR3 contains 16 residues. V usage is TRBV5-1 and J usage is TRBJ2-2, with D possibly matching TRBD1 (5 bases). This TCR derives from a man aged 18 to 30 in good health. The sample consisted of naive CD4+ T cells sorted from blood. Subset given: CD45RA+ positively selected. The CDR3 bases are TGCGCCAGCAGCTTGGGGGCAGGGCCTAACACCGGGGAGCTGTTTTTT. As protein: CASSLGAGPNTGELFF.